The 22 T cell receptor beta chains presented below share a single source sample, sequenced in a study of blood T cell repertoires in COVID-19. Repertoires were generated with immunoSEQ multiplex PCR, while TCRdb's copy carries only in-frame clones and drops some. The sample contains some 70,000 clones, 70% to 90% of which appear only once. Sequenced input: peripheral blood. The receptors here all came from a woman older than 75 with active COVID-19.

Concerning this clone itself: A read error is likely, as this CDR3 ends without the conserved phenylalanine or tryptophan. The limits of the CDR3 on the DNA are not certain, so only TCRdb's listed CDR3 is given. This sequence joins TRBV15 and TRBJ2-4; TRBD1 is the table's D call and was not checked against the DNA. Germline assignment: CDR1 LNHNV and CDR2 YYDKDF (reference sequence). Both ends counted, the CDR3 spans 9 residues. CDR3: CATSRVGHS.

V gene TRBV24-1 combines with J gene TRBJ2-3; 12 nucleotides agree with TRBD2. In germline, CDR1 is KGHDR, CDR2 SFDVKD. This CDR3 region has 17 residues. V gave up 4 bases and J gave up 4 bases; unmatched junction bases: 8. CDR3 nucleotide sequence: TGTGCCACCAGTGACGCACGACTAGCGGGAGCCGCAGATACGCAGTATTTT. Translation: CATSDARLAGAADTQYF.

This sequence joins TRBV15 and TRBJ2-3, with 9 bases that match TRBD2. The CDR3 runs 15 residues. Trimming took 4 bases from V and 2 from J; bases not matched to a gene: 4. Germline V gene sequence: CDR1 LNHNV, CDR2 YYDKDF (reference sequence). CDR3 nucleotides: TGTGCCACCAGCACCAGGACTAGCGTCACAGATACGCAGTATTTT. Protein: CATSTRTSVTDTQYF.

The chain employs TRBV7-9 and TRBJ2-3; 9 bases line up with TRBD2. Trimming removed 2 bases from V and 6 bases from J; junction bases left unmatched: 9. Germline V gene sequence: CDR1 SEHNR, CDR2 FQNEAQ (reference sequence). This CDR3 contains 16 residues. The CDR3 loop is CASSLLAGVGLDTQYF. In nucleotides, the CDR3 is TGTGCCAGCAGCTTATTAGCGGGAGTCGGTTTGGATACGCAGTATTTT.

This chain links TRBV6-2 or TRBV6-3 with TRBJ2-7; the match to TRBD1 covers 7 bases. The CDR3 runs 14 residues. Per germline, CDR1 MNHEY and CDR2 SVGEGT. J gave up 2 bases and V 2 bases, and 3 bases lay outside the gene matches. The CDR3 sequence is CASSYRGTAYEQYF. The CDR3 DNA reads TGTGCCAGCAGTTACCGAGGGACAGCCTACGAGCAGTACTTC.

DNA for the CDR3: TGTGCCAGCAGTAGCCCCAGCCGGGCTAGCGGGAGCAATGGCGAGACCCAGTACTTC. Translating gives CASSSPSRASGSNGETQYF. V is TRBV27 and J is TRBJ2-5, with 10 bases that match TRBD2. J lost 5 bases, V lost 5 bases, and 20 bases had no gene match. The CDR3 has 19 amino acids. Germline CDR1 reads MNHEY; CDR2 reads SMNVEV (reference sequence).

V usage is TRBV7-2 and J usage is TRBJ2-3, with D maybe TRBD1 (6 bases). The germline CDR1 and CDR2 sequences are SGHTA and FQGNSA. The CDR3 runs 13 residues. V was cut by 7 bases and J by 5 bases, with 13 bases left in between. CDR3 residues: CASTKRGGDTQYF. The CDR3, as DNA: TGTGCCAGCACAAAGCGAGGGGGAGATACGCAGTATTTT.

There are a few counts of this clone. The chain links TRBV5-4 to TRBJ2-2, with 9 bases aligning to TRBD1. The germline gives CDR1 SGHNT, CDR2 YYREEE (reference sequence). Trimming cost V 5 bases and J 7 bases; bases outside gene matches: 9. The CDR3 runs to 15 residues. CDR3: CASSDGTGRVGELFF. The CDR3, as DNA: TGTGCCAGCAGTGACGGGACAGGGAGGGTCGGGGAGCTGTTTTTT.

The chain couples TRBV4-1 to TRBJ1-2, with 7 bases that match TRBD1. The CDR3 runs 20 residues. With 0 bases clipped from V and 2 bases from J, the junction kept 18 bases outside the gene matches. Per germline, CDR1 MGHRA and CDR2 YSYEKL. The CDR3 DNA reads TGCGCCAGCAGCCAAGAGAGAATCCCTAGTGGACAGGCGACAAACTATGGCTACACCTTC. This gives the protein CASSQERIPSGQATNYGYTF.

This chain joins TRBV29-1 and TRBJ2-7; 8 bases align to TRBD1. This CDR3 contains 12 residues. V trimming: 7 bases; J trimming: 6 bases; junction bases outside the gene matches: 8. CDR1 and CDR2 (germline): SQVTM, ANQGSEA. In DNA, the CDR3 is TGCAGCGCTGGACAGGGTAAGGGCGAGCAGTACTTC. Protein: CSAGQGKGEQYF.

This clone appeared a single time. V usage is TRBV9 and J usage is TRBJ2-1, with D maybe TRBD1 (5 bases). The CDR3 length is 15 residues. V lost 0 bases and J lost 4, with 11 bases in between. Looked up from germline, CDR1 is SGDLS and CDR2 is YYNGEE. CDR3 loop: CASSVAGPGYNEQFF. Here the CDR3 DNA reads TGTGCCAGCAGCGTAGCAGGGCCCGGATACAATGAGCAGTTCTTC. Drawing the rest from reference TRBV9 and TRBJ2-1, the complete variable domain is DSGVTQTPKHLITATGQRVTLRCSPRSGDLSVYWYQQSLDQGLQFLIQYYNGEERAKGNILERFSAQQFPDLHSELNLSSLELGDSALYFCASSVAGPGYNEQFFGPGTRLTVL.

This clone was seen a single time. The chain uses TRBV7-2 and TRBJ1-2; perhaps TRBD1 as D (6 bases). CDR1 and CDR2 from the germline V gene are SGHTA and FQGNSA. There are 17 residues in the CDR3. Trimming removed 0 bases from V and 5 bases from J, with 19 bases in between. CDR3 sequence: CASSLARDSPGDYGYTF. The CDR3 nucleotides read TGTGCCAGCAGCTTAGCGCGAGACAGTCCAGGGGATTATGGCTACACCTTC.

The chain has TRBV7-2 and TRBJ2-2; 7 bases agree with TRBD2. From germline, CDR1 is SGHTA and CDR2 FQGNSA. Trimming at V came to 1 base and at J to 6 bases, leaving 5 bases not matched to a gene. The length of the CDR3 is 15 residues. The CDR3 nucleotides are TGTGCCAGCAGCTTAGGGGGAGGGGTGGCCGGGGAGCTGTTTTTT. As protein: CASSLGGGVAGELFF.

The CDR3 DNA reads as TGTGCCAGCAGCACTAGTGAAAGGACGAACACCGGGGAGCTGTTTTTT. Protein sequence: CASSTSERTNTGELFF. This chain uses TRBV7-6 with TRBJ2-2; a possible D gene is TRBD2 (5 bases). Trimming pared 5 bases from V and 0 bases from J, leaving 13 bases between. CDR1 and CDR2 (germline): SGHVS, FNYEAQ. CDR3 size: 16 residues.

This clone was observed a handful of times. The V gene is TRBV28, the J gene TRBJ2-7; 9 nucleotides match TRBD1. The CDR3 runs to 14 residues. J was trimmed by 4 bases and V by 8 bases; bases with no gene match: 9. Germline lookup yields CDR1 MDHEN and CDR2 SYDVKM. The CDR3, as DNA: TGTGCCAGCGGTACAGGGGGCGCTTATTACGAGCAGTACTTC. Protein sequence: CASGTGGAYYEQYF.

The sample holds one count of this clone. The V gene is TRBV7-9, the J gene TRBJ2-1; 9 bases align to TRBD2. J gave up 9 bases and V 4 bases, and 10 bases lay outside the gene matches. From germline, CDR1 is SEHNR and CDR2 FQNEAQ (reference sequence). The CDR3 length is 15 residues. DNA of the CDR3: TGTGCCAGCAGCTCGGTCGTCGCGGGAGGGCCTGAGCAGTTCTTC. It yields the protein CASSSVVAGGPEQFF.

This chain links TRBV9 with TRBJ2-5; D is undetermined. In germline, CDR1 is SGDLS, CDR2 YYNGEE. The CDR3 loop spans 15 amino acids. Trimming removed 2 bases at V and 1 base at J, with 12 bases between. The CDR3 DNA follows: TGTGCCAGCAGCGTGGGCGCCTTCCCCCAAGAGACCCAGTACTTC. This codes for CASSVGAFPQETQYF.

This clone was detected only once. Here the CDR3 reads CASSIARDTQYF. The CDR3 DNA follows: TGTGCCAGTAGTATAGCGCGAGATACGCAGTATTTT. V usage is TRBV19 and J usage is TRBJ2-3; no definite D call. There are 12 residues in the CDR3. Germline assignment: CDR1 LNHDA and CDR2 SQIVND (reference sequence). V dropped 1 base and J dropped 5 bases, with 4 bases sitting between them.

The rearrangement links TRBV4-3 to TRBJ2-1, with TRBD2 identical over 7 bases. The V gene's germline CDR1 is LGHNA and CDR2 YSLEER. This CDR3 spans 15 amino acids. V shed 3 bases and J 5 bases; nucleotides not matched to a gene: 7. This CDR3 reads CASSQVRGRNNEQFF. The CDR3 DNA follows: TGCGCCAGCAGCCAGGTGCGGGGGAGGAACAATGAGCAGTTCTTC.

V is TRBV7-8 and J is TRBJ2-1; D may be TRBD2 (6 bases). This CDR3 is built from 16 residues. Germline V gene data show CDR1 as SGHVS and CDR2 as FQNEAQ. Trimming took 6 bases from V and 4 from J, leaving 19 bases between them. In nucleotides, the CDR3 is TGTGCCAGCAGAATGGGCGGGCTAGCGTATTACAATGAGCAGTTCTTC. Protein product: CASRMGGLAYYNEQFF. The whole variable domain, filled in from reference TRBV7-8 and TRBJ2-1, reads GAGVSQSPRYKVAKRGQDVALRCDPISGHVSLFWYQQALGQGPEFLTYFQNEAQLDKSGLPSDRFFAERPEGSVSTLKIQRTQQEDSAVYLCASRMGGLAYYNEQFFGPGTRLTVL.

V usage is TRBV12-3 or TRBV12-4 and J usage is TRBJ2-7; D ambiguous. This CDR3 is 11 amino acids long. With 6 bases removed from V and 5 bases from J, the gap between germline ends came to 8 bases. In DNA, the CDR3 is TGTGCCAGCAGCTTACTCGACGAGCAGTACTTC. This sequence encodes CASSLLDEQYF.

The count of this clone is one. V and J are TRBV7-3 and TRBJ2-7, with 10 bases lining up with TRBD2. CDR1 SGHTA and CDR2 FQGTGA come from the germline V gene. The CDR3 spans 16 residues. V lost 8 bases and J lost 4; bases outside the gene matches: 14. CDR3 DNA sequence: TGTGCCAGCCGTCCCCGACTAGCGGGTGGATTATACGAGCAGTACTTC. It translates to CASRPRLAGGLYEQYF.